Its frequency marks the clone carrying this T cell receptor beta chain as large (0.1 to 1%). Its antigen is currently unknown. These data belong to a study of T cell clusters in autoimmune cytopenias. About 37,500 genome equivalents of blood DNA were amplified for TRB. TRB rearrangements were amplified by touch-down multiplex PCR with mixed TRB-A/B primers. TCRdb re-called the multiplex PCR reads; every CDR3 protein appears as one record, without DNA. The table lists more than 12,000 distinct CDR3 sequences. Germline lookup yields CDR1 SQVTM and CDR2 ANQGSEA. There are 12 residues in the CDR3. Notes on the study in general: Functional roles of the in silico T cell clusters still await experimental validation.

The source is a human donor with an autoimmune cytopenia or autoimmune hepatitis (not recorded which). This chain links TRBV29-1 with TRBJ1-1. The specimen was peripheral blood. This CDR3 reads CSVIKDHTEAFF.